These T cell receptor beta chains were read from a single sample in a study of T-cell memory formation after mild COVID-19. TCRdb passed the 5' RACE reads through MiXCR, listing each CDR3 protein once. The table shows 250,000 to 350,000 distinct CDR3 sequences, with about a sixth occurring only once. Sequencing input: PBMCs or a T cell subset sorted from them (not recorded which). The receptors stem from a man younger than 30 who had mild COVID-19 (a few samples of this study predate the infection). Cell type and time point are not known. Both conserved end residues are part of each CDR3. The D gene is left open where the match is weak. A row's size may be missing; if present it is once, few, many or a size class.

TRBV7-6	-	TRBJ1-3	TRBD1	CASSLAGTGRRTTIYF	TGTGCCAGCAGCTTAGCGGGGACAGGGCGGAGGACCACCATATATTTT
TRBV20-1	-	TRBJ2-5	-	CSPTRLPQETQYF	TGCAGTCCAACCCGGCTACCTCAAGAGACCCAGTACTTC
TRBV12-3/TRBV12-4	-	TRBJ2-2	TRBD1	CASITFEAGGTGELFF	TGTGCCAGTATCACCTTTGAGGCAGGGGGAACCGGGGAGCTGTTTTTT
TRBV19	few	TRBJ1-1	TRBD1	CASKQGPEMNTEAFF	TGTGCCAGTAAACAGGGGCCTGAGATGAACACTGAAGCTTTCTTT
TRBV7-2	few	TRBJ2-1	TRBD2	CASSVGTNDEQFF	TGTGCCAGCAGCGTTGGGACTAACGATGAGCAGTTCTTC
TRBV5-1	-	TRBJ1-4	-	CASSLGLFNEKLFF	TGCGCCAGCAGCTTGGGCCTATTTAATGAAAAACTGTTTTTT
TRBV7-2	-	TRBJ1-6	-	CASSLILGGLNSPLHF	TGTGCCAGCAGCTTAATTCTCGGGGGGCTTAATTCACCCCTCCACTTT
TRBV7-9	-	TRBJ2-2	-	CASSLGGGQLANTGELFF	TGTGCCAGCAGCTTAGGTGGAGGACAACTCGCGAACACCGGGGAGCTGTTTTTT
TRBV20-1	many	TRBJ2-3	-	CSARGFRRTSTDTQYF	TGCAGTGCTAGAGGATTCCGTAGGACGAGCACAGATACGCAGTATTTT
TRBV4-2	few	TRBJ2-2	TRBD2	CASSQGLAGGNTGELFF	TGTGCCAGCAGCCAGGGACTAGCGGGGGGGAACACCGGGGAGCTGTTTTTT
TRBV7-2	-	TRBJ2-5	TRBD2	CASSLRPSGGVETQYF	TGTGCCAGCAGCTTACGTCCTAGCGGGGGGGTGGAGACCCAGTACTTC
TRBV9	few	TRBJ2-1	-	CASSVGGARQGDEQFF	TGTGCCAGCAGCGTAGGGGGAGCCCGACAAGGGGATGAGCAGTTCTTC
TRBV27	-	TRBJ2-4	-	CASSLWLTLAKNIQYF	TGTGCCAGCAGTTTGTGGCTTACCTTAGCCAAAAACATTCAGTACTTC
TRBV6-5	few	TRBJ1-1	TRBD1	CASTRQGNTEAFF	TGTGCCAGCACCAGACAGGGGAACACTGAAGCTTTCTTT
TRBV24-1	many	TRBJ2-1	-	CATSARPGPGNEQFF	TGTGCCACCAGTGCCCGGCCGGGACCCGGTAATGAGCAGTTCTTC
TRBV2	few	TRBJ2-3	TRBD1	CARQGLDTQYF	TGTGCCAGACAGGGGCTCGATACGCAGTATTTT
TRBV11-1	many	TRBJ2-2	TRBD1	CASSPGQGASTGELFF	TGTGCCAGCAGCCCTGGACAGGGGGCTAGCACCGGGGAGCTGTTTTTT
TRBV6-1	-	TRBJ1-2	TRBD1	CASRVQGTNYGYTF	TGTGCCAGCAGAGTACAGGGGACTAACTATGGCTACACCTTC
TRBV21-1	many	TRBJ1-5	-	CASSKVRDKNQPQHF	TGTGCCAGCAGCAAAGTCAGGGACAAAAATCAGCCCCAGCATTTT
TRBV24-1	many	TRBJ2-3	TRBD2	CATSDSSGGDTQYF	TGTGCCACCAGTGATTCCAGCGGGGGGGATACGCAGTATTTT
TRBV7-2	-	TRBJ1-2	-	CASSLGTDLRGYTF	TGTGCCAGCAGCTTGGGGACGGATCTTCGGGGCTACACCTTC
TRBV4-1	few	TRBJ1-2	TRBD1	CASSQEPGQGSYGYTF	TGCGCCAGCAGCCAAGAACCGGGACAGGGATCTTATGGCTACACCTTC
TRBV7-8	many	TRBJ2-3	TRBD2	CASSFSGGAPDTQYF	TGTGCCAGCAGTTTTAGCGGGGGGGCGCCAGATACGCAGTATTTT
TRBV6-5	many	TRBJ2-7	-	CATLSSYEQYF	TGTGCCACTCTCAGCTCCTACGAGCAGTACTTC
TRBV6-1	few	TRBJ2-7	-	CASSEVKAEQYF	TGTGCCAGCAGTGAAGTGAAGGCCGAGCAGTACTTC
TRBV7-3	few	TRBJ2-1	TRBD2	CASSLTPRLAGGVNNEQFF	TGTGCCAGCAGCTTAACGCCCCGACTAGCGGGGGGAGTCAACAATGAGCAGTTCTTC
TRBV29-1	-	TRBJ2-5	-	CSVFRSRARETQYF	TGCAGCGTTTTCAGGTCTAGGGCTCGGGAGACCCAGTACTTC
TRBV5-1	few	TRBJ1-2	-	CASSFRGGDYGYTF	TGCGCCAGCAGTTTCCGTGGAGGGGACTATGGCTACACCTTC
TRBV5-1	-	TRBJ2-3	-	CASSSNRVGSDTQYF	TGCGCCAGCAGCTCGAACAGGGTTGGTTCAGATACGCAGTATTTT
TRBV11-2	-	TRBJ2-1	-	CASSLNDREVNEQFF	TGTGCCAGCAGCTTAAACGACAGGGAGGTCAATGAGCAGTTCTTC
TRBV4-1	many	TRBJ1-5	-	CASSQAGRNDQPQHF	TGCGCCAGCAGCCAAGCCGGTAGGAACGATCAGCCCCAGCATTTT
TRBV5-1	many	TRBJ2-3	TRBD2	CASSLLAGGSTDTQYF	TGCGCCAGCAGCCTCCTAGCGGGGGGAAGCACAGATACGCAGTATTTT
TRBV10-3	many	TRBJ1-2	TRBD1	CAISEPGTDTYGYTF	TGTGCCATCAGTGAGCCGGGGACAGACACTTATGGCTACACCTTC
TRBV5-1	-	TRBJ1-1	-	CASSTGVNTEAFF	TGCGCCAGCAGTACGGGTGTAAACACTGAAGCTTTCTTT
TRBV7-2	few	TRBJ2-5	-	CASSRRRVSGGETQYF	TGTGCCAGCAGCCGGAGGCGGGTCTCAGGGGGGGAGACCCAGTACTTC
TRBV10-3	-	TRBJ1-5	-	CAISAAWNQPQHF	TGTGCCATCAGTGCAGCCTGGAATCAGCCCCAGCATTTT
TRBV4-3	-	TRBJ2-3	TRBD2	CASSQDTSGGSDTQYF	TGCGCCAGCAGCCAGGATACAAGCGGGGGCTCAGATACGCAGTATTTT
TRBV12-3/TRBV12-4	-	TRBJ1-1	-	CASSTQGMNTEAFF	TGTGCCAGCAGCACACAGGGCATGAACACTGAAGCTTTCTTT
TRBV20-1	few	TRBJ2-1	TRBD2	CSAPLAGGPRYEQFF	TGCAGTGCTCCACTAGCGGGGGGGCCTAGGTATGAGCAGTTCTTC
TRBV10-1	-	TRBJ2-1	TRBD1	CASSARDRGPSYNEQFF	TGCGCCAGCAGTGCGAGGGACAGGGGACCTTCCTACAATGAGCAGTTCTTC
TRBV4-1	few	TRBJ2-5	TRBD1	CASSRGQGFGETQYF	TGCGCCAGCAGCCGAGGACAGGGCTTCGGGGAGACCCAGTACTTC